This T cell receptor (beta chain) is from a study of T cell responses to AZD1222 COVID-19 vaccine. Findings of the study overall: Baseline testing showed seropositivity in only six AZD1222 recipients.

Combined were second doses at about 4 or about 12 weeks. With regard to this clone: The antigen is not known.

Generated by immunoSEQ multiplex PCR, the TCRdb table keeps only in-frame clones and is missing some. The data show approximately 52,000 clones, roughly 90% seen once. V lost 5 bases, J lost 0 bases, and 11 bases lay in between. This CDR3 is 15 amino acids long. Germline V gene data show CDR1 as KGHSH and CDR2 as LQKENI. V and J are TRBV18 and TRBJ1-5; D may be TRBD1 (6 bases). The receptor was isolated from an adult who received the AZD1222 COVID-19 vaccine. The sample was peripheral blood, taken 28 days after the second AZD1222 dose. The DNA for the CDR3 is TGTGCCAGCTCATCCGACAGGAGTAGCAATCAGCCCCAGCATTTT. Its translation is CASSSDRSSNQPQHF.